What follows are 22 T cell receptor beta chains derived from one specimen sequenced in a study of T cells in Graves' hyperthyroidism and ophthalmopathy. It was RNA transcripts that yielded the amplified TCR beta CDR3 regions. During a first-round RT-PCR of the TCR CDR3, the HTBI primer set was used. TCRdb independently ran MiXCR on the multiplex PCR reads; one entry per CDR3 protein. Of fewer than 400,000 distinct CDR3 sequences listed, roughly 14% are singletons. Specimen: blood. Receptors originate from a woman under 30 with Graves' hyperthyroidism that later progressed to Graves' ophthalmopathy.

This clonotype occurred many times. The rearrangement joins TRBV5-1 to TRBJ2-1; D is undetermined. V was cut by 0 bases and J by 9 bases, with 13 bases left in between. The V gene's germline CDR1 is SGHRS and CDR2 YFSETQ. This CDR3 region has 14 residues. CDR3 region: CASSLDYGRSEQFF. Here the CDR3 DNA reads TGCGCCAGCAGCTTGGACTATGGGCGAAGTGAGCAGTTCTTC.

The chain links TRBV7-2 to TRBJ1-6, with D uncertain. The CDR3 loop spans 14 amino acids. The germline V and J ends were trimmed by 3 bases and 8 bases, with 11 bases remaining between them. Germline V CDR1 and CDR2: SGHTA, FQGNSA. The CDR3 here is CASSFRRQDSPLHF. As DNA, the CDR3 is TGTGCCAGCAGCTTCCGGAGACAAGATTCACCCCTCCACTTT.

This clonotype was seen repeatedly, ten times or more. This CDR3 reads CASSQDLRSNQPQHF. Here the CDR3 DNA reads TGTGCCAGCAGCCAAGATCTCAGGAGCAATCAGCCCCAGCATTTT. V and J are TRBV3-1 and TRBJ1-5; D is undetermined. Trimming removed 0 bases at V and 1 base at J, with 7 bases between. This CDR3 is built from 15 residues. The germline V gene encodes CDR1 LGHDT and CDR2 YNNKEL (reference sequence).

Note on this clonotype: This may arise from a read error, as a much more abundant clone is one base away. The chain joins TRBV7-3 to TRBJ2-1; D is unclear. From germline, CDR1 is SGHTA and CDR2 FQGTGA. The CDR3 covers 15 residues. The CDR3 DNA reads TGTGCCAGCAGCTTAGTAGCTAAAAGCTACAGTGAGCAGTTCTTC. This encodes CASSLVAKSYSEQFF.

The genes are TRBV28 and TRBJ2-6; 7 bases line up with TRBD1. The CDR3 loop spans 16 amino acids. Germline V gene data show CDR1 as MDHEN and CDR2 as SYDVKM. Trimming cost V 11 bases and J 2 bases; bases outside gene matches: 12. CDR3 loop: CAGRNMTGTGANVLTF. The CDR3 coding sequence is TGTGCCGGCCGAAACATGACAGGGACTGGGGCCAACGTCCTGACTTTC. Variable domain in full (rest from reference TRBV28 and TRBJ2-6): DVKVTQSSRYLVKRTGEKVFLECVQDMDHENMFWYRQDPGLGLRLIYFSYDVKMKEKGDIPEGYSVSREKKERFSLILESASTNQTSMYLCAGRNMTGTGANVLTFGAGSRLTVL.

This clonotype was seen more than once but under ten times. The chain employs TRBV6-1 and TRBJ2-1, with D perhaps TRBD1 or TRBD2 (5 bases each). The germline V gene has CDR1 MNHNS and CDR2 SASEGT. Trimming left V 8 bases short and J 7 bases short, with 18 bases between. The CDR3 is made up of 14 amino acids. The CDR3 spells CASCRDPLDNEQFF. CDR3 in DNA: TGTGCCAGCTGCCGGGACCCCCTGGATAATGAGCAGTTCTTC.

There are a few counts of this clonotype. V usage is TRBV18 and J usage is TRBJ2-1, with a weak D call TRBD1 (5 bases). The CDR3 has 14 residues. Trimming shortened V by 2 bases and J by 6 bases, and 11 bases separated the two germline ends. The germline V gene has CDR1 KGHSH and CDR2 LQKENI. DNA of the CDR3: TGTGCCAGCTCACCAGCCAGGGCCCCCAATGAGCAGTTCTTC. This encodes CASSPARAPNEQFF.

In its sample, this clonotype was seen many times. This chain connects TRBV7-2 to TRBJ2-1; TRBD1 is a possible D gene (6 bases). V was cut by 3 bases and J by 4 bases, with 16 bases left in between. The CDR3 extends over 16 amino acids. Per germline, CDR1 SGHTA and CDR2 FQGNSA. The CDR3 loop reads CASSFTAGTIYNEQFF. The CDR3 bases are TGTGCCAGCAGCTTCACAGCCGGGACAATTTACAATGAGCAGTTCTTC.

This clonotype was counted once. The V gene is TRBV7-8, the J gene TRBJ1-2, with 9 nucleotides matching TRBD1. The ends lost 5 bases at V and 8 bases at J; junction bases unmatched: 9. CDR1 is SGHVS and CDR2 is FQNEAQ in the germline V gene. This CDR3 is built from 14 residues. As DNA, the CDR3 is TGTGCCAGCAGCGGCCGGGACAGGGCATGGGGCTACACCTTC. This gives the protein CASSGRDRAWGYTF.

The table lists this clonotype with many counts. CDR3 in DNA: TGTGCCAGCCAATTAGACAGATTATTCTCAGCTAACTATGGCTACACCTTC. Its translation: CASQLDRLFSANYGYTF. This rearrangement joins TRBV11-2 to TRBJ1-2; perhaps TRBD1 as D (5 bases). Trimming took 8 bases from V and 0 from J, leaving 22 bases between them. This CDR3 spans 17 amino acids. The V gene's germline CDR1 is SGHAT and CDR2 FQNNGV.

This clonotype has only a few counts. This rearrangement joins TRBV20-1 to TRBJ1-5, with TRBD1 identical over 8 bases. Germline CDR1 reads DFQATT; CDR2 reads SNEGSKA (reference sequence). This CDR3 comprises 14 residues. J lost 2 bases, V lost 6 bases, and 6 bases had no gene match. The DNA of the CDR3 is TGCAGTGCAAGGACAGGGTTTCGCAATCAGCCCCAGCATTTT. It is translated as CSARTGFRNQPQHF.

This clonotype was picked up many times. The gene calls are TRBV3-1 and TRBJ2-5; 8 bases match TRBD2. The CDR3 has 16 amino acids. V lost 4 bases to trimming and J lost 2 bases; unmatched junction nucleotides: 9. Germline V lookup: CDR1 LGHDT, CDR2 YNNKEL (reference sequence). In nucleotides, the CDR3 is TGTGCCAGCAGCCGGGGAAGCGGGAGCCTTCAAGAGACCCAGTACTTC. Amino acid sequence: CASSRGSGSLQETQYF.

This clonotype was counted many times. The chain recombines TRBV20-1 with TRBJ2-3; 7 positions agree with TRBD1. Germline V CDR1 and CDR2: DFQATT, SNEGSKA (reference sequence). CDR3 length: 15 residues. The ends lost 0 bases at V and 1 base at J; junction bases unmatched: 4. The CDR3 DNA follows: TGCAGTGCTAGAGAAAAAGGGGGCGGCACAGATACGCAGTATTTT. This gives the protein CSAREKGGGTDTQYF.

V usage is TRBV20-1 and J usage is TRBJ1-6, with 7 bases lining up with TRBD1. The V gene end was trimmed by 2 bases and the J gene end by 7 bases; junction bases not matched to a gene: 8. This CDR3 contains 15 residues. Per the germline V gene, CDR1 is DFQATT and CDR2 is SNEGSKA (reference sequence). The CDR3 reads CSARKGTDENSPLHF. DNA for the CDR3: TGCAGTGCTAGAAAGGGGACAGATGAAAATTCACCCCTCCACTTT.

This clonotype was seen ten or more times. The chain has TRBV7-8 and TRBJ2-7; D uncertain. CDR1 SGHVS and CDR2 FQNEAQ come from the germline V gene. The CDR3 consists of 13 residues. With 4 bases removed from V and 3 bases from J, the gap between germline ends came to 10 bases. CDR3 sequence: CASSSSTGYEQYF. The CDR3 nucleotides are TGTGCCAGCAGCTCATCAACTGGCTACGAGCAGTACTTC.

The rearrangement links TRBV2 to TRBJ2-3; 7 bases are a match to TRBD2. CDR3 length: 18 residues. The germline V gene encodes CDR1 SNHLY and CDR2 FYNNEI. With V trimmed by 8 bases and J by 1 base, 18 bases remained unmatched. The DNA of the CDR3 is TGTGCCAGCGGTCGGGGGGAGCCCCGGGACGGGCGCACAGATACGCAGTATTTT. This codes for CASGRGEPRDGRTDTQYF.

Ten or more counts support this clonotype. CDR3 residues: CASSEGQGFAYEQYF. The CDR3 bases are TGTGCCAGCAGCGAGGGACAGGGGTTTGCCTACGAGCAGTACTTC. This chain links TRBV11-2 with TRBJ2-7, with 10 bases lining up with TRBD1. This CDR3 is 15 amino acids long. J was trimmed by 2 bases and V by 5 bases; bases with no gene match: 6. Germline loops: CDR1 SGHAT, CDR2 FQNNGV.

This chain uses TRBV4-1 with TRBJ2-3; TRBD1 is a possible D gene (6 bases). This CDR3 comprises 15 residues. Germline assignment: CDR1 MGHRA and CDR2 YSYEKL. Trimming pared 3 bases from V and 3 bases from J, leaving 13 bases between. As DNA, the CDR3 is TGCGCCAGCAGCCATGGACAGCCGAGGACAGATACGCAGTATTTT. This encodes CASSHGQPRTDTQYF.

This clonotype was recorded many times. This chain connects TRBV6-2 or TRBV6-3 to TRBJ1-1; no firm D call. Germline V lookup: CDR1 MNHEY, CDR2 SVGEGT. This CDR3 is built from 13 residues. Trimming shortened V by 0 bases and J by 7 bases, and 9 bases separated the two germline ends. CDR3 region: CASSYSTRLEAFF. The CDR3, as DNA: TGTGCCAGCAGTTACTCGACACGGCTTGAAGCTTTCTTT.

This clonotype was counted many times. The chain recombines TRBV7-9 with TRBJ2-1, with D unclear. Trimming cost V 5 bases and J 2 bases, with 10 bases left between them. This CDR3 comprises 14 residues. Germline CDR1 is SEHNR and CDR2 is FQNEAQ (reference sequence). The CDR3 nucleotides are TGTGCCAGCAGCGCGGCAGATACCTACAATGAGCAGTTCTTC. Its translation is CASSAADTYNEQFF.

This clonotype was found many times. The J gene is TRBJ2-7, the V gene TRBV20-1; 8 bases are a match to TRBD1. J lost 2 bases, V lost 2 bases, and 5 bases had no gene match. CDR1 is DFQATT, CDR2 SNEGSKA, per germline (reference sequence). This CDR3 spans 14 amino acids. As DNA, the CDR3 is TGCAGTGCTAGATTACGGGACAGGCCCTACGAGCAGTACTTC. Translating gives CSARLRDRPYEQYF.

The chain is built from TRBV3-1 and TRBJ2-1, with no clear D. V lost 5 bases and J 0 bases, leaving 14 bases between the germline ends. Germline loops: CDR1 LGHDT, CDR2 YNNKEL (reference sequence). The CDR3 contains 16 residues. DNA of the CDR3: TGTGCCAGCAGCATGTTCTCCTATTTCTCCTACAATGAGCAGTTCTTC. Amino acids: CASSMFSYFSYNEQFF.